This is a list of T cell receptor beta chains from one sample in a study of T cell responses to AZD1222 COVID-19 vaccine. Generated by immunoSEQ multiplex PCR, the TCRdb table keeps only in-frame clones and is missing some. The sample includes 120,000 or so clones, 92% seen only once; the top ten take approximately 1%. This specimen was peripheral blood, taken on day 0 of AZD1222 vaccination. The receptors were gathered from an adult in good health. Both conserved end residues are part of each CDR3. A D gene is named only where the DNA matches it firmly. Not all rows give a size; the values are once, few, many and, for expanded clones, a class.

d_call	clone_size	j_call	v_call	cdr3_aa	cdr3_nt
.	.	TRBJ1-1	TRBV13	CASSLGPGGNTEAFF	TGTGCCAGCAGCTTAGGCCCGGGCGGAAACACTGAAGCTTTCTTT
TRBD2	.	TRBJ2-7	TRBV2	CASMAGTSYEQYF	TGTGCCAGCATGGCAGGGACTAGTTACGAGCAGTACTTC
.	.	TRBJ2-6	TRBV5-1	CASSLGPGPSGANVLTF	TGCGCCAGCAGCTTGGGTCCTGGGCCCTCTGGGGCCAACGTCCTGACTTTC
.	.	TRBJ1-2	TRBV18	CASSPSGGWYGYTF	TGTGCCAGCTCTCCGTCGGGAGGATGGTATGGCTACACCTTC
.	few	TRBJ2-7	TRBV7-3	CASSLRRGPSYEQYF	TGTGCCAGCAGCTTAAGGCGGGGGCCCTCCTACGAGCAGTACTTC
.	.	TRBJ2-5	TRBV7-9	CASSARELQETQYF	TGTGCCAGCAGCGCCCGGGAGCTCCAAGAGACCCAGTACTTC
.	.	TRBJ2-2	TRBV11-3	CASSLRANTGELFF	TGTGCCAGCAGCTTACGGGCGAACACCGGGGAGCTGTTTTTT
.	.	TRBJ2-4	TRBV27	CASSMGVAPENIQYF	TGTGCCAGCAGTATGGGTGTGGCTCCGGAAAACATTCAGTACTTC
TRBD2	.	TRBJ2-1	TRBV5-8	CASSLGTSTNNEQFF	TGTGCCAGCAGCCTCGGGACTAGCACCAACAATGAGCAGTTCTTC
.	.	TRBJ2-7	TRBV13	CASSLEGLREGNSYEQYF	TGTGCCAGCAGCTTAGAAGGTCTTCGCGAGGGAAACTCCTACGAGCAGTACTTC
TRBD1	.	TRBJ1-2	TRBV7-8	CASSHGTGSFYGYTF	TGTGCCAGCAGCCACGGGACAGGGTCTTTCTATGGCTACACCTTC
TRBD2	.	TRBJ2-7	TRBV5-1	CASSLNLLAGGYEQYF	TGCGCCAGCAGCTTGAACCTACTAGCGGGAGGCTACGAGCAGTACTTC
TRBD1	.	TRBJ1-5	TRBV5-1	CASSVPGTGRLRVSNQPQHF	TGCGCCAGCAGCGTCCCCGGGACAGGGCGCTTGCGGGTCAGCAATCAGCCCCAGCATTTT
TRBD1	.	TRBJ2-3	TRBV12-3/TRBV12-4	CASSRGGAGGDF	TGTGCCAGCAGCCGAGGGGGCGCGGGTGGAGATTTT
TRBD2	.	TRBJ2-7	TRBV27	CASSSGRRGLAALYEQYF	TGTGCCAGCAGTTCGGGACGGAGAGGGCTAGCGGCGCTCTACGAGCAGTACTTC
.	.	TRBJ1-4	TRBV6-5	CASSLGGEKLFF	TGTGCCAGCAGCCTCGGAGGTGAAAAACTGTTTTTT
TRBD1	.	TRBJ1-1	TRBV4-1	CASSPPTGAEAFF	TGCGCCAGCAGCCCGCCGACAGGGGCTGAAGCTTTCTTT
.	.	TRBJ2-1	TRBV18	CASSPTTTSTGNEQFF	TGTGCCAGCTCACCAACTACGACTAGTACGGGTAATGAGCAGTTCTTC
TRBD1	.	TRBJ1-5	TRBV9	CASSAGQGGQPQHF	TGTGCCAGCAGCGCCGGACAGGGAGGTCAGCCCCAGCATTTT
.	.	TRBJ2-7	TRBV2	CASSYNYEQYF	TGTGCCAGCAGCTACAACTACGAGCAGTACTTC
TRBD2	.	TRBJ2-7	TRBV27	CASSLTVASGSYEQYF	TGTGCCAGCAGTTTAACGGTCGCTAGCGGGAGCTACGAGCAGTACTTC
TRBD2	.	TRBJ2-1	TRBV6-5	CASSLVGEGLGEQFF	TGTGCCAGCAGTCTGGTGGGGGAGGGGCTCGGTGAGCAGTTCTTC
.	.	TRBJ1-6	TRBV19	CASSIGRVSSPLHF	TGTGCCAGTAGTATAGGCAGGGTTAGTTCACCCCTCCACTTT
TRBD1	once	TRBJ1-2	TRBV30	CAWSVQGQGIPYTF	TGTGCCTGGAGTGTACAGGGACAGGGGATCCCCTACACCTTC
.	.	TRBJ1-2	TRBV2	CASSDIVGYGYTF	TGTGCCAGCAGCGACATAGTTGGCTATGGCTACACCTTC
.	.	TRBJ1-6	TRBV21-1	CAVGHNYNSPLHF	TGTGCCGTCGGTCATAACTATAATTCACCCCTCCACTTT
.	.	TRBJ1-2	TRBV6-5	CASRPPRVRDYGYTF	TGTGCCAGCAGACCACCTCGGGTGCGGGACTATGGCTACACCTTC
.	.	TRBJ1-2	TRBV3-1/TRBV3-2	CASSQDWGSGYGYTF	TGTGCCAGCAGCCAAGATTGGGGGAGCGGCTATGGCTACACCTTC
.	.	TRBJ2-6	TRBV10-3	CAISEGGPGANVLTF	TGTGCCATCAGTGAGGGAGGGCCTGGGGCCAACGTCCTGACTTTC
.	.	TRBJ2-7	TRBV11-2	CASSLKGGYSYEQYF	TGTGCCAGCAGCTTAAAGGGGGGTTACTCCTACGAGCAGTACTTC
TRBD2	.	TRBJ2-7	TRBV27	CASSLTGTNSPSEQYF	TGTGCCAGCAGTTTAACCGGGACTAACAGCCCCTCCGAGCAGTACTTC
TRBD2	.	TRBJ2-7	TRBV5-5	CASSPTSGAYEQYF	TGTGCCAGCAGCCCGACTAGCGGGGCCTACGAGCAGTACTTC
.	.	TRBJ2-7	TRBV4-1	CASSQGYNYEQYF	TGCGCCAGCAGCCAAGGGTACAACTACGAGCAGTACTTC
TRBD2	.	TRBJ2-1	TRBV18	CASSLQWTSGSYNEQFF	TGTGCCAGCTCACTCCAATGGACTAGCGGCTCCTACAATGAGCAGTTCTTC
TRBD1	.	TRBJ2-7	TRBV2	CASRTGTGGLGYEQYF	TGTGCCAGCAGGACCGGGACAGGGGGTTTAGGCTACGAGCAGTACTTC
TRBD1	.	TRBJ1-2	TRBV28	CASREMIQGAGGYTF	TGTGCCAGCAGGGAGATGATACAGGGGGCAGGTGGCTACACCTTC
.	.	TRBJ2-5	TRBV3-1/TRBV3-2	CASSQADFQETQYF	TGTGCCAGCAGCCAGGCCGACTTTCAAGAGACCCAGTACTTC
.	.	TRBJ2-5	TRBV28	CASSFPREETQYF	TGTGCCAGCAGTTTCCCCAGGGAAGAGACCCAGTACTTC